This T cell receptor beta chain is from a study of blood T cell repertoires in COVID-19. Trimming took 6 bases from V and 7 from J, leaving 22 bases between them. Germline CDR1 SGHTS, CDR2 YDEGEE. The CDR3 runs 15 residues. TCRdb's table, derived via immunoSEQ multiplex PCR, lists solely in-frame clones and lacks some. The sample yields 110,000 to 150,000 clones, approximately 79% seen once. The sequenced sample consisted of peripheral blood. This chain connects TRBV5-8 to TRBJ1-2; no firm D call. The receptor was isolated from a man aged 50-60 years with active or convalescent COVID-19. The CDR3 loop reads CASTLSLDLGSGYTF. CDR3 nucleotide sequence: TGTGCCAGCACCCTTAGCTTGGATTTGGGTTCTGGCTACACCTTC.